This TCR beta chain comes out of a study of blood T cell repertoires in COVID-19. Original analysis: Counts of nucleated cells, estimated from reference gene primer amplification, were obtained. Measured with immunoSEQ multiplex PCR; TCRdb has only the in-frame clones, and not every one. V and J calls and clone size come straight from that table; D and trimming were deduced from the DNA. The repertoire has 110,000 to 150,000 clones, 65% to 85% of them found once; the top ten carry over 4%. With V trimmed by 2 bases and J by 8 bases, 5 bases remained unmatched. CDR1 and CDR2 from the germline V gene are MNHEY and SVGEGT. The CDR3 runs to 13 residues.

This clonotype originated in a woman in her forties or fifties with acute or convalescent COVID-19. The gene calls are TRBV6-2 or TRBV6-3 and TRBJ1-2; TRBD1 agrees at 7 bases. The material sequenced was peripheral blood. The CDR3 is CASSYGTGVGYTF. The CDR3 nucleotides read TGTGCCAGCAGTTACGGAACAGGGGTCGGCTACACCTTC.